This TCR beta chain was identified in a study of blood T cell repertoires in COVID-19. About the study: The United States, Italy and Spain provided the acute and convalescent COVID-19 samples. The analysed material was cDNA or gDNA that came from T cells, B-cell-depleted T cells, or PBMCs.

In germline, CDR1 is ENHRY, CDR2 SYGVKD. J lost 5 bases, V lost 7 bases, and 9 bases had no gene match. The length of the CDR3 is 14 residues. Clones were read by immunoSEQ multiplex PCR, and TCRdb kept only the in-frame ones, dropping some. In the table there are fewer than 85,000 clones, 80% to 90% of which are singletons. This clonotype was sampled from an older woman with acute or convalescent COVID-19. The rearrangement links TRBV10-3 to TRBJ1-2, with 8 nucleotides matching TRBD1. Sequencing was done on a sample of peripheral blood. Written as DNA, the CDR3 is TGTGCCATCACTGGACAGGGAGAGGGGTATGGCTACACCTTC. Residues: CAITGQGEGYGYTF.